Following are 2 T cell receptor beta chains from one sample sequenced in a study of T cell responses to AZD1222 COVID-19 vaccine. Assay used: immunoSEQ multiplex PCR; TCRdb lists only in-frame clones, some missing. Among approximately 120,000 clones listed, 88% were seen once. The sequencing here drew on peripheral blood, taken on day 0 of MenACWY control vaccination. The receptors come from an adult in good health.

The V and J genes are TRBV2 and TRBJ1-1, with D hard to call. This CDR3 contains 16 residues. The germline V gene encodes CDR1 SNHLY and CDR2 FYNNEI. V was trimmed by 3 bases and J by 0 bases, leaving 14 bases between them. CDR3 DNA: TGTGCCAGCAGTGAGGAACAGTTGAACATGAACACTGAAGCTTTCTTT. This sequence encodes CASSEEQLNMNTEAFF.

The V and J genes are TRBV7-2 and TRBJ2-1; TRBD2 is a possible D gene (5 bases). The V end was cut by 0 bases, the J end by 8 bases, with 14 bases between. Germline-derived CDR1 and CDR2 are SGHTA and FQGNSA. This CDR3 contains 15 residues. The CDR3 sequence: CASSLAPGGWDEQFF. The DNA for the CDR3 is TGTGCCAGCAGCTTAGCCCCTGGCGGGTGGGATGAGCAGTTCTTC.